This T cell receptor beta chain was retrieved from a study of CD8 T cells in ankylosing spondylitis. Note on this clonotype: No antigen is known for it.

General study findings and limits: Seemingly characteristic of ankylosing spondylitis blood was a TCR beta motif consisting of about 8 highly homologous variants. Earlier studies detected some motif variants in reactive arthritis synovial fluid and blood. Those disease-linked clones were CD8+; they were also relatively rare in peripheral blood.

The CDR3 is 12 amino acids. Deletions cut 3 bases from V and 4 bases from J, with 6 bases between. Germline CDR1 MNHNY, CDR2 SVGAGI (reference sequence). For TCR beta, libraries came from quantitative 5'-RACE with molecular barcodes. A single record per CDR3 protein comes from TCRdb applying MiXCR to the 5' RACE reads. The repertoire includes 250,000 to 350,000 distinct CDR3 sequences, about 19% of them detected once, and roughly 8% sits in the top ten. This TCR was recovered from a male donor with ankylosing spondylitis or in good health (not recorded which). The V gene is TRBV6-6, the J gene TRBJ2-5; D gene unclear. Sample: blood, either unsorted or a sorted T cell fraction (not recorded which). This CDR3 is CASSYGRETQYF. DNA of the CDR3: TGTGCCAGCAGTTATGGGCGAGAGACCCAGTACTTC.